The T cell receptor (beta chain) described here comes from a study of CD8+CD57+ T cells in acquired aplastic anemia. Overall study: On average, sorted CD4+ and CD8+ cells gave approximately 3.1 ug of DNA. On average, healthy donors gave 9.5 million to 14 million reads for CD4+ cells. Study-level findings and limits: Patients and controls were not found to differ significantly in CD8+ Simpson's diversity. A set of more than 25 CD8+ CDR3 sequences was shared between patients and controls, and these sequences appeared highly expressed in patients.

Concerning this clonotype itself: Its antigen is unidentified.

After removal of 2 bases from V and 7 bases from J, the junction contained 7 bases not matched to a gene. CDR3 length equals 15 residues. Germline CDR1 and CDR2: KGHDR and SFDVKD. Profiling of TCR beta VDJ combinations and CDR3 sequences used genomic DNA as template. In TCRdb, the reads were re-called with MiXCR into one record per CDR3 protein. The sample lists some 42,000 distinct CDR3 sequences, around 63% seen once, with 20% to 30% in the top ten. This clonotype was obtained from a human donor in good health, serving as a control. Sequences were obtained from sorted CD4+, CD8+, or CD8+CD57+ T cells (not recorded which) from PBMCs. The chain has TRBV24-1 and TRBJ1-2; 9 bases map to TRBD1. The CDR3 sequence is CATSDSPGQGVGYTF. The CDR3 coding sequence is TGTGCCACCAGTGATTCCCCGGGACAGGGAGTTGGCTACACCTTC.